Below, 27 T cell receptor beta chains from the same sample are listed, as sequenced in a study of T cell changes during pregnancy in multiple sclerosis. Here immunoSEQ multiplex PCR was the method, and the copy in TCRdb shows in-frame clones only, minus some. The profile covers around 71,000 clones, with roughly nine tenths appearing a single time and roughly 1.2% taken by the ten largest. The starting material was peripheral blood, obtained in the third trimester of pregnancy. Receptor source: a female donor with multiple sclerosis, enrolled in a pregnancy study.

This rearrangement joins TRBV7-9 to TRBJ1-4; 9 positions agree with TRBD1. This CDR3 comprises 14 residues. Germline CDR1 reads SEHNR; CDR2 reads FQNEAQ (reference sequence). The ends lost 5 bases at V and 8 bases at J; junction bases unmatched: 6. CDR3 amino acids: CASSRTGDREKLFF. CDR3 DNA sequence: TGTGCCAGCAGCCGGACAGGGGACAGAGAAAAACTGTTTTTT.

V is TRBV30 and J is TRBJ1-1, with D perhaps TRBD1 (5 bases). The germline V and J ends were trimmed by 0 bases and 5 bases, with 10 bases remaining between them. In germline, CDR1 is GTSNPN, CDR2 SVGIG (reference sequence). The CDR3 sequence is 13 residues long. DNA of the CDR3: TGTGCCTGGAGTGTTTTCGGGGGAACTGAAGCTTTCTTT. This sequence encodes CAWSVFGGTEAFF. Supplemented by reference TRBV30 and TRBJ1-1, the full variable domain reads SQTIHQWPATLVQPVGSPLSLECTVEGTSNPNLYWYRQAAGRGLQLLFYSVGIGQISSEVPQNLSASRPQDRQFILSSKKLLLSDSGFYLCAWSVFGGTEAFFGQGTRLTVV.

The genes are TRBV10-3 and TRBJ2-5; the D gene is possibly TRBD2 (6 bases). The CDR3 is 14 amino acids. The V end was cut by 0 bases, the J end by 5 bases, with 10 bases between. Germline CDR1 is ENHRY and CDR2 is SYGVKD. The CDR3 nucleotides read TGTGCCATCAGTGAGTCTTCAGCGGGCGAGACCCAGTACTTC. Translation: CAISESSAGETQYF.

The chain combines TRBV11-2 with TRBJ2-4, with a tentative D call TRBD2 (6 bases). CDR3 length: 13 residues. The V gene lost 6 bases and the J gene lost 8 bases, with 14 bases spanning the gap. The germline gives CDR1 SGHAT, CDR2 FQNNGV. The CDR3 loop is CASSGGGLDIQYF. The CDR3 coding sequence is TGTGCCAGCAGTGGAGGAGGGCTTGACATTCAGTACTTC.

The count of this clone is one. V gene TRBV2 combines with J gene TRBJ1-5; D uncertain. Looked up from germline, CDR1 is SNHLY and CDR2 is FYNNEI. The CDR3 has 14 amino acids. Trimming took off 7 bases at V and 0 bases at J, with 10 bases between the two ends. The CDR3 sequence is CASTAEYSNQPQHF. The CDR3 bases are TGTGCCAGCACTGCAGAATATAGCAATCAGCCCCAGCATTTT.

A single count supports this clone. The chain joins TRBV5-1 to TRBJ2-3; D gene ambiguous. The CDR3 consists of 12 residues. The V end lost 5 bases, the J end lost 3 bases, and 7 bases lay between the germline ends. Germline V gene sequence: CDR1 SGHRS, CDR2 YFSETQ. CDR3 nucleotide sequence: TGCGCCAGCAGGGAGTGGACAGATACGCAGTATTTT. Its protein is CASREWTDTQYF.

This clone was counted only a few times. This chain links TRBV11-2 with TRBJ1-1; no clear D gene. CDR3 length equals 12 residues. V was pared by 5 bases and J by 11 bases, with 15 bases between. Germline V lookup: CDR1 SGHAT, CDR2 FQNNGV. The CDR3 sequence: CASSVPLFPAFF. Here the CDR3 DNA reads TGTGCCAGCAGCGTACCACTCTTCCCGGCTTTCTTT. The full variable domain, rest sourced from reference TRBV11-2 and TRBJ1-1, is EAGVAQSPRYKIIEKRQSVAFWCNPISGHATLYWYQQILGQGPKLLIQFQNNGVVDDSQLPKDRFSAERLKGVDSTLKIQPAKLEDSAVYLCASSVPLFPAFFGQGTRLTVV.

The chain has TRBV5-1 and TRBJ2-2, with 7 positions matching TRBD1. CDR1 and CDR2 from the germline V gene are SGHRS and YFSETQ. CDR3 length: 14 amino acids. With 2 bases clipped from V and 3 bases from J, the junction kept 1 base outside the gene matches. The CDR3: CASSFGQDTGELFF. CDR3 nucleotides: TGCGCCAGCAGCTTCGGACAGGACACCGGGGAGCTGTTTTTT.

This rearrangement joins TRBV5-1 to TRBJ2-2, with D possibly matching TRBD1 (6 bases). CDR1 is SGHRS and CDR2 is YFSETQ in the germline V gene. The V end lost 2 bases, the J end lost 0 bases, and 8 bases lay between the germline ends. The CDR3 runs 15 residues. DNA of the CDR3: TGCGCCAGCAGCTTAGCAGGGGCGAACACCGGGGAGCTGTTTTTT. Protein: CASSLAGANTGELFF.

V gene TRBV6-6 combines with J gene TRBJ2-5; TRBD2 aligns across 13 bases. Per germline, CDR1 MNHNY and CDR2 SVGAGI (reference sequence). V lost 4 bases to trimming and J lost 5 bases; unmatched junction nucleotides: 4. The CDR3 spans 15 residues. This chain's CDR3 is CASSSGLAGVETQYF. The CDR3 DNA sequence: TGTGCCAGCAGTTCTGGACTAGCGGGAGTGGAGACCCAGTACTTC.

The V gene is TRBV10-1, the J gene TRBJ2-7; TRBD1 aligns across 7 bases. Trimming took 6 bases from V and 1 from J; bases not matched to a gene: 9. There are 15 residues in the CDR3. From germline, CDR1 is WNHNN and CDR2 SYGVQD (reference sequence). The CDR3 DNA sequence: TGCGCCAGCAGGGCAAACAGGGGCCAATCCTACGAGCAGTACTTC. Its translation is CASRANRGQSYEQYF.

V and J are TRBV11-2 and TRBJ2-7, with 7 bases identical to TRBD2. CDR1 is SGHAT and CDR2 is FQNNGV in the germline V gene. With 8 bases clipped from V and 2 bases from J, the junction kept 18 bases outside the gene matches. The CDR3 contains 17 residues. In DNA form, the CDR3 reads TGTGCCAGCGCCCCTTGGGAGGGTACAGCTACTGCCTACGAGCAGTACTTC. This codes for CASAPWEGTATAYEQYF.

The genes are TRBV27 and TRBJ2-2; 11 nucleotides agree with TRBD2. The junction had 1 base not matched to a gene; V was cut back by 5 bases and J by 2 bases. Germline-derived CDR1 and CDR2 are MNHEY and SMNVEV (reference sequence). The CDR3 contains 15 residues. The CDR3 is CASSGTSGNTGELFF. As DNA, the CDR3 is TGTGCCAGCAGTGGGACTAGCGGAAACACCGGGGAGCTGTTTTTT.

The rearrangement uses TRBV28 and TRBJ2-1, with TRBD1 matching 8 bases. This CDR3 has 14 amino acids. Trimming removed 3 bases from V and 10 bases from J; junction bases left unmatched: 8. CDR1 and CDR2 from the germline V gene are MDHEN and SYDVKM. CDR3 in DNA: TGTGCCAGCAGTTTTCGCCAGGGGGCCGGGGAGCAGTTCTTC. Translated: CASSFRQGAGEQFF.

The chain combines TRBV7-9 with TRBJ2-1, with 11 bases aligning to TRBD2. Looked up from germline, CDR1 is SEHNR and CDR2 is FQNEAQ (reference sequence). Trimming removed 9 bases from V and 7 bases from J; junction bases left unmatched: 5. This CDR3 contains 13 residues. CDR3 loop: CARGTSGINEQFF. CDR3 coding DNA: TGTGCCAGGGGGACTAGCGGAATAAATGAGCAGTTCTTC.

The chain uses TRBV6-5 and TRBJ2-3; TRBD2 aligns across 9 bases. The CDR3 totals 14 residues. Trimming took 2 bases from V and 3 from J; bases not matched to a gene: 0. CDR1 is MNHEY and CDR2 is SVGAGI in the germline V gene. CDR3 nucleotide sequence: TGTGCCAGCAGTTACGCGGGGGGGACAGATACGCAGTATTTT. This translates into CASSYAGGTDTQYF.

In nucleotides, the CDR3 is TGCGCCAGCAGCCTGCAAGGGACAGGGACCTACAATGAGCAGTTCTTC. It encodes CASSLQGTGTYNEQFF. The rearrangement links TRBV5-1 to TRBJ2-1, with TRBD1 matching over 9 bases. Germline-derived CDR1 and CDR2 are SGHRS and YFSETQ. This CDR3 spans 16 amino acids. With 4 bases clipped from V and 2 bases from J, the junction kept 7 bases outside the gene matches.

J is TRBJ1-5 and V is TRBV28; 10 bases map to TRBD1. This CDR3 region has 15 residues. Germline CDR1 is MDHEN and CDR2 is SYDVKM. After removal of 6 bases from V and 5 bases from J, the junction contained 7 bases not matched to a gene. CDR3 protein: CASRRTGTGDQPQHF. CDR3 sequence (DNA): TGTGCCAGCAGACGGACCGGGACAGGGGATCAGCCCCAGCATTTT.

The V call is TRBV4-1, the J call TRBJ2-7, with 8 bases fitting TRBD1. V was pared by 0 bases and J by 4 bases, with 5 bases of the junction left unmatched. Germline values: CDR1 MGHRA, CDR2 YSYEKL. CDR3 length: 15 residues. The CDR3 sequence: CASSQDTGGIYEQYF. The CDR3 coding sequence is TGCGCCAGCAGCCAAGATACAGGGGGGATATACGAGCAGTACTTC.

The chain links TRBV10-3 to TRBJ2-5; D perhaps matches TRBD1 (5 bases). V was pared by 5 bases and J by 0 bases, with 7 bases between. This CDR3 has 13 amino acids. Germline V CDR1 and CDR2: ENHRY, SYGVKD. Written as DNA, the CDR3 is TGTGCCATCAGTTCGACAGACCAAGAGACCCAGTACTTC. Translated: CAISSTDQETQYF.

This sequence joins TRBV5-6 and TRBJ2-7, with D perhaps matching TRBD1 (5 bases). Germline V lookup: CDR1 SGHDT, CDR2 YYEEEE. The CDR3 is 15 residues long. V was pared by 2 bases and J by 3 bases, with 15 bases between. The CDR3 region is CASSFRDRDYYEQYF. The CDR3 coding sequence is TGTGCCAGCAGCTTCCGCGACAGAGATTACTACGAGCAGTACTTC. The full variable domain, rest sourced from reference TRBV5-6 and TRBJ2-7, is DAGVTQSPTHLIKTRGQQVTLRCSPKSGHDTVSWYQQALGQGPQFIFQYYEEEERQRGNFPDRFSGHQFPNYSSELNVNALLLGDSALYLCASSFRDRDYYEQYFGPGTRLTVT.

This chain links TRBV28 with TRBJ1-3; 8 bases align to TRBD1. CDR3 size: 15 residues. The junction had 1 base not matched to a gene; V was cut back by 2 bases and J by 1 base. Germline V gene data show CDR1 as MDHEN and CDR2 as SYDVKM. The CDR3 nucleotides are TGTGCCAGCAGTTTAAACAGGGGGTCTGGAAACACCATATATTTT. Encoded protein: CASSLNRGSGNTIYF.

The J gene is TRBJ1-5, the V gene TRBV6-6, with D possibly TRBD1 on 5 matching bases. Germline V lookup: CDR1 MNHNY, CDR2 SVGAGI (reference sequence). The CDR3 is 16 amino acids. Trimming removed 4 bases at V and 0 bases at J, with 13 bases between. The CDR3 sequence: CASSFLGTDSNQPQHF. The CDR3 coding sequence is TGTGCCAGCAGTTTCCTTGGGACTGATAGCAATCAGCCCCAGCATTTT.

This chain uses TRBV13 with TRBJ1-1, with D tentatively TRBD1 (6 bases). Trimming pared 3 bases from V and 6 bases from J, leaving 17 bases between. The CDR3 runs to 15 residues. Looked up from germline, CDR1 is PRHDT and CDR2 is FYEKMQ (reference sequence). The CDR3 DNA sequence: TGTGCCAGCAGCTTCGGAACAGGGATTGCAGCTGAAGCTTTCTTT. Protein: CASSFGTGIAAEAFF.

The rearrangement links TRBV5-4 to TRBJ2-2, with D possibly TRBD2 on 5 matching bases. The CDR3 is 13 amino acids. The V gene's germline CDR1 is SGHNT and CDR2 YYREEE (reference sequence). V shed 4 bases and J shed 7 bases, with 11 bases lying between them. The CDR3 region is CASSTPGVGELFF. The CDR3 DNA is TGTGCCAGCAGCACCCCCGGGGTCGGGGAGCTGTTTTTT.

The chain links TRBV9 to TRBJ2-7; 9 positions agree with TRBD2. This CDR3 has 16 amino acids. V dropped 0 bases and J dropped 0; count of bases not matched to a gene: 4. Germline CDR1 reads SGDLS; CDR2 reads YYNGEE. This CDR3 reads CASSVGLAVFSYEQYF. The CDR3 coding sequence is TGTGCCAGCAGCGTAGGACTAGCGGTCTTCTCCTACGAGCAGTACTTC.

The J gene is TRBJ1-5, the V gene TRBV4-1, with 9 positions matching TRBD1. This CDR3 contains 14 residues. J gave up 7 bases and V 3 bases, and 4 bases lay outside the gene matches. The germline CDR1 and CDR2 sequences are MGHRA and YSYEKL. Here the CDR3 DNA reads TGCGCCAGCAGCCACCCACAGGGGGCCCAGCCCCAGCATTTT. It encodes CASSHPQGAQPQHF.